This TCR beta chain derives from a study of ipilimumab plus nivolumab after autologous stem cell transplantation. Using immunoSEQ multiplex PCR, the repertoire was profiled, and TCRdb retains in-frame clones only, with some absent. The sample has approximately 18,000 clones; over 75% are singletons. Trimming took 6 bases from V and 0 from J, leaving 8 bases between them. Germline CDR1 is MNHNS and CDR2 is SASEGT. The CDR3 has 14 amino acids. This specimen was PBMCs, taken in a trial of ipilimumab plus nivolumab as post-transplant consolidation. This chain connects TRBV6-1 to TRBJ1-4, with D uncertain. This receptor was taken from a male donor with diffuse large B-cell lymphoma. This CDR3 is CASRFGTTNEKLFF. CDR3 coding DNA: TGTGCCAGCAGGTTTGGAACAACTAATGAAAAACTGTTTTTT.